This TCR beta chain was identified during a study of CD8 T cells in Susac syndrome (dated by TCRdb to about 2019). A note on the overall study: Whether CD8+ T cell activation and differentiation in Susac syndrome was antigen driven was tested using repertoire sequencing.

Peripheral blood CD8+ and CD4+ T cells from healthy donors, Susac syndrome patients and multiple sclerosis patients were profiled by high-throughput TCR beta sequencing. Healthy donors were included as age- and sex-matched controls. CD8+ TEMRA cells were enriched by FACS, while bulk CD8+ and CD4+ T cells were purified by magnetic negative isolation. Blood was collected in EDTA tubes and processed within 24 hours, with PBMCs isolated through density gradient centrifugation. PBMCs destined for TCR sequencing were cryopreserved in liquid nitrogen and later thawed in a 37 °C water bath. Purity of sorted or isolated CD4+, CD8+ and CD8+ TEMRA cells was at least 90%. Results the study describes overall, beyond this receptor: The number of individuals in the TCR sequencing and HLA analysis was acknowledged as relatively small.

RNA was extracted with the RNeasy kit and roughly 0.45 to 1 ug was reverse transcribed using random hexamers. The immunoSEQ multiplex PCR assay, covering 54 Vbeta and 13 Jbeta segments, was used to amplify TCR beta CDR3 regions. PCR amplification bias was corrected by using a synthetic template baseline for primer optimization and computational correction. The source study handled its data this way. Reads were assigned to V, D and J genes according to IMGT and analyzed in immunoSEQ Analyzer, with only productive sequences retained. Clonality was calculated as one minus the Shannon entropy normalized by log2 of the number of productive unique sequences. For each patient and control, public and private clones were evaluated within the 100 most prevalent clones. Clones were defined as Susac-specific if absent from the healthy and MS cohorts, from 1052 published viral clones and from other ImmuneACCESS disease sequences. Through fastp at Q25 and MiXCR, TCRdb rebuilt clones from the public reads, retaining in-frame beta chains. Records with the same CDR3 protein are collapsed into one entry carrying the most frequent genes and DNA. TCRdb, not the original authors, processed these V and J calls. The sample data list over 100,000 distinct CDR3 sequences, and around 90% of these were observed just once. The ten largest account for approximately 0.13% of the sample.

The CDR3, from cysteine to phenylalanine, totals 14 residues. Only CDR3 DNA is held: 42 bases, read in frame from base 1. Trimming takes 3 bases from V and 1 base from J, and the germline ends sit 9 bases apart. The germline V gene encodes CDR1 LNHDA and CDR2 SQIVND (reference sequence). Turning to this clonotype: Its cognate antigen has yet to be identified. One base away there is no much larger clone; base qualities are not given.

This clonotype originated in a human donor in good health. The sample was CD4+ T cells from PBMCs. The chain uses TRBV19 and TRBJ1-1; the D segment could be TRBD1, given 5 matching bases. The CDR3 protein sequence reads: CASSIDSENTEAFF. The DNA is TGTGCCAGTAGTATTGACAGCGAGAACACTGAAGCTTTCTTT.